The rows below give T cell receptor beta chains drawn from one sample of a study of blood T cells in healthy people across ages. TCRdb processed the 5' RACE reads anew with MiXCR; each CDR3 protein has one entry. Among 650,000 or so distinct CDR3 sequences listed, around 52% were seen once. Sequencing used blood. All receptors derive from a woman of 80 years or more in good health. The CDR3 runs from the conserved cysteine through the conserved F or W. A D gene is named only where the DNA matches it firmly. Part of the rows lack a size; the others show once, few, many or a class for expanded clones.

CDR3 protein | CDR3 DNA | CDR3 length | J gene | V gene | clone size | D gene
CAISESTGETQYF | TGTGCCATCAGTGAGTCGACGGGGGAGACCCAGTACTTC | 13 | TRBJ2-5 | TRBV10-3 | NA | NA
CASSFGGESQPQHF | TGTGCCAGCAGTTTTGGGGGCGAGAGTCAGCCCCAGCATTTT | 14 | TRBJ1-5 | TRBV12-3/TRBV12-4 | few | NA
CASRGSFTEAFF | TGTGCCAGCCGCGGGTCTTTCACTGAAGCTTTCTTT | 12 | TRBJ1-1 | TRBV6-6 | NA | NA
CASSLTGTSTDTQYF | TGTGCCAGCAGCTTAACAGGGACTAGCACAGATACGCAGTATTTT | 15 | TRBJ2-3 | TRBV5-1 | few | NA
CASSLNPGTGNSYEQYF | TGCGCCAGCAGCTTGAACCCCGGGACAGGGAACTCCTACGAGCAGTACTTC | 17 | TRBJ2-7 | TRBV5-1 | many | TRBD1
CASSFGDRRDDTQYF | TGTGCCAGCAGCTTCGGGGACAGGAGAGATGATACGCAGTATTTT | 15 | TRBJ2-3 | TRBV7-2 | few | TRBD1
CASSDGNNSPLHF | TGTGCCAGCAGCGACGGAAACAATTCACCCCTCCACTTT | 13 | TRBJ1-6 | TRBV12-3/TRBV12-4 | NA | NA
CASSLAPERGNYGYTF | TGTGCCAGCAGCTTGGCACCGGAGAGGGGGAACTATGGCTACACCTTC | 16 | TRBJ1-2 | TRBV5-6 | NA | NA
CASSYHAGGTDTQYF | TGTGCCAGCAGCTACCACGCGGGGGGCACAGATACGCAGTATTTT | 15 | TRBJ2-3 | TRBV12-3/TRBV12-4 | many | TRBD2
CGANRDRETEKLFF | TGCGGTGCTAACCGGGACAGGGAAACTGAAAAACTGTTTTTT | 14 | TRBJ1-4 | TRBV20-1 | NA | TRBD1